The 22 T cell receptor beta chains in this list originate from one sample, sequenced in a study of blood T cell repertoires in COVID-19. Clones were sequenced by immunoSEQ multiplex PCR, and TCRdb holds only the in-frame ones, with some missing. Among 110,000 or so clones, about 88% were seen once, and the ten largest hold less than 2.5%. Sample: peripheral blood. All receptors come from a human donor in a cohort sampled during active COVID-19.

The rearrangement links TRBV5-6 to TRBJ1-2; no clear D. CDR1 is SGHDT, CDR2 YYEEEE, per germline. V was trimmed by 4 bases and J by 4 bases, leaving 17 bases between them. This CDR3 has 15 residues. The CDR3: CASSPGVYTGYGYTF. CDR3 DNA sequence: TGTGCCAGCAGCCCCGGCGTCTACACGGGCTATGGCTACACCTTC.

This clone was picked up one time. The CDR3 loop reads CASSDVLLAGGPGDTQYF. The DNA of the CDR3 is TGTGCCAGCAGTGACGTACTTCTAGCGGGGGGGCCTGGAGATACGCAGTATTTT. The chain is built from TRBV6-1 and TRBJ2-3, with TRBD2 matching 12 bases. Germline-derived CDR1 and CDR2 are MNHNS and SASEGT. Losses at the gene ends were 3 bases for V and 5 bases for J; bases not matched to a gene: 12. The CDR3 sequence is 18 residues long.

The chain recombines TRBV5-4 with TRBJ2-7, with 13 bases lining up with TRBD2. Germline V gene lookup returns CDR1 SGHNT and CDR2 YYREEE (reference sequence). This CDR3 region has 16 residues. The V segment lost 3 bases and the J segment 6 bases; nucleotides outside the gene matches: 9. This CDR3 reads CASSYGLAGVVVEQYF. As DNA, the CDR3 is TGTGCCAGCAGCTATGGACTAGCGGGAGTCGTGGTCGAGCAGTACTTC.

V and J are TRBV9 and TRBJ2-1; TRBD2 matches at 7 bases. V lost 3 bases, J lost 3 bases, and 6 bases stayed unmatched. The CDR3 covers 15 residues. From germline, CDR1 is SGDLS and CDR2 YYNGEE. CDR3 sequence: CASSGGTKNYNEQFF. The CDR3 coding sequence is TGTGCCAGCAGCGGGGGGACTAAAAACTACAATGAGCAGTTCTTC.

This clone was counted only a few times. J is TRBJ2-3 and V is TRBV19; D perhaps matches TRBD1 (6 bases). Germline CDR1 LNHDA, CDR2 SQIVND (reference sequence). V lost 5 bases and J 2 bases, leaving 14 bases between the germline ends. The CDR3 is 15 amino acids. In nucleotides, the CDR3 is TGTGCCAGTAGTCCGCGCCGGGACATCACAGATACGCAGTATTTT. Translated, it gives CASSPRRDITDTQYF.

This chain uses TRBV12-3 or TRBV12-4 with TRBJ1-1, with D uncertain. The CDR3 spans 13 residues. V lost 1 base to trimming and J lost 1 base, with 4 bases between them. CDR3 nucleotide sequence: TGTGCCAGCAGTTTAGGACAGAACACTGAAGCTTTCTTT. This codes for CASSLGQNTEAFF.

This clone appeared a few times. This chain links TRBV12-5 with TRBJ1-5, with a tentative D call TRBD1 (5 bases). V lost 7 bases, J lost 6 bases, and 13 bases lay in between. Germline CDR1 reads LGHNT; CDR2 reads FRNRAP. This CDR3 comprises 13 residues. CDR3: CASASDIVQPQHF. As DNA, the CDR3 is TGTGCTAGTGCCTCGGACATTGTTCAGCCCCAGCATTTT.

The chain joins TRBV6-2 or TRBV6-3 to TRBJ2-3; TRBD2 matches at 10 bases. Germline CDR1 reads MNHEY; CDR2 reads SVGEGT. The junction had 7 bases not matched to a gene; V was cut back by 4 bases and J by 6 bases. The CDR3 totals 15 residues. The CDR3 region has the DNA TGTGCCAGCAGTTTTACTAGCGGGGTGCGGGATACGCAGTATTTT. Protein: CASSFTSGVRDTQYF.

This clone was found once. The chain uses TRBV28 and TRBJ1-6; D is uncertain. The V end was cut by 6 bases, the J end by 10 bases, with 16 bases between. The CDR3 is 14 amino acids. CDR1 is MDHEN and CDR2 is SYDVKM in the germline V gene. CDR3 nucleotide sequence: TGTGCCAGCAGATATCCCAAGGGAGGGTCACCCCTCCACTTT. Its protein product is CASRYPKGGSPLHF.

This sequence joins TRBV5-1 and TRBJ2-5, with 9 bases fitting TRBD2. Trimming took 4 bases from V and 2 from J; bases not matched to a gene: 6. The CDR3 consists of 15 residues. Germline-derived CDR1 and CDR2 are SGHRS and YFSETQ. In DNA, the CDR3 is TGCGCCAGCAGCCAAGGACTAGCGCAACAAGAGACCCAGTACTTC. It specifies CASSQGLAQQETQYF.

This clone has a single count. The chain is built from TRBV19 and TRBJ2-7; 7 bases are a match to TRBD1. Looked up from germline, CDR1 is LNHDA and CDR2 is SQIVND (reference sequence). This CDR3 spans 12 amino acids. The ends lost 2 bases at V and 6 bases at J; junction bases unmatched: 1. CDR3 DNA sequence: TGTGCCAGTAGTATAAAGGGGGCCGAGCAGTACTTC. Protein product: CASSIKGAEQYF.

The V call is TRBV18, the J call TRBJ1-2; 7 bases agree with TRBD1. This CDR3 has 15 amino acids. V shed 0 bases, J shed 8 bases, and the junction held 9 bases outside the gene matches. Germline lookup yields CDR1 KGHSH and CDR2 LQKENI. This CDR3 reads CASSPPGQILEGYTF. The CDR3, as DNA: TGTGCCAGCTCACCACCGGGACAGATCTTGGAAGGCTACACCTTC.

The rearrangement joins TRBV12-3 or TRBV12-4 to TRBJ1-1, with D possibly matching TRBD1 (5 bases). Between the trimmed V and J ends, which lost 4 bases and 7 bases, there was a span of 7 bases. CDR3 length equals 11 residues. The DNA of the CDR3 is TGTGCCAGCAGTTCTACAGGTGAAGCTTTCTTT. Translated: CASSSTGEAFF.

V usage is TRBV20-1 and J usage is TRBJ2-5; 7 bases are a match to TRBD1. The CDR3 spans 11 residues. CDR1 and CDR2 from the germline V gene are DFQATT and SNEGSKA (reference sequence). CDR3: CRLGPQGAQYF. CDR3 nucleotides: TGCAGACTGGGACCCCAGGGGGCCCAGTACTTC.

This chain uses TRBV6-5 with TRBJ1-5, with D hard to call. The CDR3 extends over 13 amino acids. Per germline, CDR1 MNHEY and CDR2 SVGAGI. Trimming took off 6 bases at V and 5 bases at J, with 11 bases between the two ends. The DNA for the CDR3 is TGTGCCAGCAGGACAAGGCCGGATCAGCCCCAGCATTTT. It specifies CASRTRPDQPQHF.

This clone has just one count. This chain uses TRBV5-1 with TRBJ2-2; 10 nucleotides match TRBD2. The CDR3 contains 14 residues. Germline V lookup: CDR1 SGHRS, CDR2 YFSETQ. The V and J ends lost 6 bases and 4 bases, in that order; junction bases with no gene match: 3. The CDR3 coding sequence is TGCGCCAGCACCCTAGCGGGAGTCACCGGGGAGCTGTTTTTT. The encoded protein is CASTLAGVTGELFF.

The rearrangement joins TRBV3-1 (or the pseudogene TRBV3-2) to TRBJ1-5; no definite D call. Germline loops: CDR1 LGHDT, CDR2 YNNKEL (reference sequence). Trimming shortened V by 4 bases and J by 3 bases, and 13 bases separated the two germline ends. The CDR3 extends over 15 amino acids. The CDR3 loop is CASSPGSAFNQPQHF. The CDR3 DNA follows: TGTGCCAGCAGCCCGGGGTCCGCCTTCAATCAGCCCCAGCATTTT.

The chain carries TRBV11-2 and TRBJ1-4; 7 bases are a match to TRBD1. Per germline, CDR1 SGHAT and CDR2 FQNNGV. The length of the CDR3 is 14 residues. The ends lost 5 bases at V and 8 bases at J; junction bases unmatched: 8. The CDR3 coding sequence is TGTGCCAGCAGCGGAGAGGGGACAGCCGAAAAACTGTTTTTT. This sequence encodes CASSGEGTAEKLFF.

CDR3 loop: CASSQTGRQETQYF. The DNA of the CDR3 is TGTGCCAGCAGTCAGACAGGGAGACAAGAGACCCAGTACTTC. The V call is TRBV27, the J call TRBJ2-5; 7 bases match TRBD1. Per the germline V gene, CDR1 is MNHEY and CDR2 is SMNVEV (reference sequence). The CDR3 has 14 amino acids. V shed 5 bases, J shed 2 bases, and the junction held 5 bases outside the gene matches.

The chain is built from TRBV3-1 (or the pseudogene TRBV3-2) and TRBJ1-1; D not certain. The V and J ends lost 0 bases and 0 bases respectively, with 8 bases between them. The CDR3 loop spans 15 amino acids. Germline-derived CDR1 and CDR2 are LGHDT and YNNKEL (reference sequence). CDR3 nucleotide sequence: TGTGCCAGCAGCCAAGATGCACTGCTGAACACTGAAGCTTTCTTT. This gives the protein CASSQDALLNTEAFF.

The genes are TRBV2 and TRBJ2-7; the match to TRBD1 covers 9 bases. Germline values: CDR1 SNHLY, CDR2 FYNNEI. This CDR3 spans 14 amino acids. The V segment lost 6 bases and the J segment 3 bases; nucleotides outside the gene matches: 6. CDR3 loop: CASREGQGYYEQYF. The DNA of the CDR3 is TGTGCCAGCAGAGAGGGACAGGGATACTACGAGCAGTACTTC. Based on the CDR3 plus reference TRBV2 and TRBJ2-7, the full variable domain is EPEVTQTPSHQVTQMGQEVILRCVPISNHLYFYWYRQILGQKVEFLVSFYNNEISEKSEIFDDQFSVERPDGSNFTLKIRSTKLEDSAMYFCASREGQGYYEQYFGPGTRLTVT.

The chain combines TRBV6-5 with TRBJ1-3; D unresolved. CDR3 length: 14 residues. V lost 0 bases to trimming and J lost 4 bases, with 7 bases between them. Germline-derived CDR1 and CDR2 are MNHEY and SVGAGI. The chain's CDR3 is CASSYSIEGNTIYF. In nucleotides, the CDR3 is TGTGCCAGCAGTTACTCTATTGAGGGAAACACCATATATTTT.